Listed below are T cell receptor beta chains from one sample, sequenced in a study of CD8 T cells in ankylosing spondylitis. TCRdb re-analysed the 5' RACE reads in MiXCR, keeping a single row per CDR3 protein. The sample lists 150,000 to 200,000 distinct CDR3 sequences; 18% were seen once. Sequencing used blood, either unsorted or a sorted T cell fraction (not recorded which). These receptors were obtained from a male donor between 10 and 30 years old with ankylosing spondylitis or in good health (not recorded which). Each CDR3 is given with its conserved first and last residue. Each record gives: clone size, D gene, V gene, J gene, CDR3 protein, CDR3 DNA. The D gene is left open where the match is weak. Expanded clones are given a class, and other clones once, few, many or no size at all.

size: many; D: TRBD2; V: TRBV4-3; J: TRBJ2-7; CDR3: CASRPNSGNSYEQYF; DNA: TGCGCCAGCAGACCGAATAGCGGGAACTCCTACGAGCAGTACTTC
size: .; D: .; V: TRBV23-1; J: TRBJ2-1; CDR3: CASSQASLDCEQFF; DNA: TGCGCCAGCAGTCAGGCCAGCCTAGACTGTGAGCAGTTCTTC
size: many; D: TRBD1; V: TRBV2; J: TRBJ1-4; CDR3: CASSRTGGYGNEKLFF; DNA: TGTGCCAGCAGTCGGACAGGGGGCTATGGTAATGAAAAACTGTTTTTT
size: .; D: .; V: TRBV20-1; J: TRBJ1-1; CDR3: CSAFTRMNTEAFF; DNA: TGCAGTGCTTTTACTCGTATGAACACTGAAGCTTTCTTT
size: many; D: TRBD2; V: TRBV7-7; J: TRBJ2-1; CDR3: CASSPIAGGYNEQFF; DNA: TGTGCCAGCAGCCCCATCGCGGGAGGTTACAATGAGCAGTTCTTC
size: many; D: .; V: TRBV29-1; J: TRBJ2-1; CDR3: CSVTRELSGEQFF; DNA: TGCAGCGTTACACGGGAGCTTTCGGGTGAGCAGTTCTTC
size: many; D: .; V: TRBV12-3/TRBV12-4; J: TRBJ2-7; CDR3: CASSFRRAAYEQYF; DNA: TGTGCCAGCAGTTTCCGCAGGGCGGCCTACGAGCAGTACTTC
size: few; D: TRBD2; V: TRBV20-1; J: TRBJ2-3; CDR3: CSARPPTSGSVDTQYF; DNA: TGCAGTGCAAGACCTCCGACTAGCGGGAGCGTAGATACGCAGTATTTT
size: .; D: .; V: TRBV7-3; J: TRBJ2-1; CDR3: CASSSRSLSYNEQFF; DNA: TGTGCCAGCAGCTCGAGGAGTCTCTCCTACAATGAGCAGTTCTTC
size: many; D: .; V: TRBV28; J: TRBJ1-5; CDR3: CASSFRVAQPQHF; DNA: TGTGCCAGCAGTTTCAGGGTGGCTCAGCCCCAGCATTTT
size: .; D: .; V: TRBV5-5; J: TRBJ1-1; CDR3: CASSLGNGITEAFF; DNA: TGTGCCAGCAGCTTGGGGAACGGTATTACTGAAGCTTTCTTT
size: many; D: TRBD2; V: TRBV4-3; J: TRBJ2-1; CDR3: CASSRLASGNNEQFF; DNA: TGCGCCAGCAGCCGGTTGGCTAGCGGGAACAATGAGCAGTTCTTC
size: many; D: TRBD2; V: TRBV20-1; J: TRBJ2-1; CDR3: CSARTPGTRAYNEQFF; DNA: TGCAGTGCTAGAACGCCCGGGACTAGGGCCTACAATGAGCAGTTCTTC
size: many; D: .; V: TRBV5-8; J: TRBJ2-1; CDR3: CASSFGIQGGKTSYNEQFF; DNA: TGTGCCAGCAGCTTTGGTATTCAGGGCGGGAAAACCTCCTACAATGAGCAGTTCTTC
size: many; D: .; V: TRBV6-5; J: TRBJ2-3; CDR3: CASSYSMGRISTDTQYF; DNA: TGTGCCAGCAGTTACTCGATGGGGCGGATTAGCACAGATACGCAGTATTTT
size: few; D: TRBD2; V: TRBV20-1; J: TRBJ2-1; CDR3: CSASGTRSYNEQFF; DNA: TGCAGTGCTTCCGGGACTAGGTCATACAATGAGCAGTTCTTC
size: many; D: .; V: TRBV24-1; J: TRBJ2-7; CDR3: CATSDSRSYEQYF; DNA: TGTGCCACCAGCGACAGTAGGTCCTACGAGCAGTACTTC
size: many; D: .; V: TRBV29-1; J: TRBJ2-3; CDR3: CSVERVTDTQYF; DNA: TGCAGCGTTGAGAGGGTGACTGATACGCAGTATTTT
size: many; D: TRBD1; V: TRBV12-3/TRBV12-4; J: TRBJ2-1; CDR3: CASTSGDRLYNEQFF; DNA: TGTGCCAGCACCTCGGGGGACAGGTTATACAATGAGCAGTTCTTC
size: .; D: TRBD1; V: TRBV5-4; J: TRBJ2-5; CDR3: CASSLGQGAGQETQYF; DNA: TGTGCCAGCAGCTTGGGGCAGGGGGCTGGGCAAGAGACCCAGTACTTC
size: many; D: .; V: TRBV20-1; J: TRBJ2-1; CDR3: CSARVGENEQFF; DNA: TGCAGTGCTAGAGTGGGAGAAAATGAGCAGTTCTTC
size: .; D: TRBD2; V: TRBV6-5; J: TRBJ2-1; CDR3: CASTGTSYNEQFF; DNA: TGTGCCAGCACAGGGACTAGCTACAATGAGCAGTTCTTC
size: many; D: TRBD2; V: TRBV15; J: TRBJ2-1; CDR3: CATSGTRELYNEQFF; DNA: TGTGCCACCAGCGGGACTAGGGAACTTTACAATGAGCAGTTCTTC
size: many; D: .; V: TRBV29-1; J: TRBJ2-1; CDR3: CSVQTRPSYNEQFF; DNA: TGCAGCGTCCAAACTAGGCCCTCCTACAATGAGCAGTTCTTC
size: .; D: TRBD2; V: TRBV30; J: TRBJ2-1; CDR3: CAWSDGGRPYLNNEQFF; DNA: TGTGCCTGGAGTGATGGCGGGAGGCCCTACCTGAACAATGAGCAGTTCTTC
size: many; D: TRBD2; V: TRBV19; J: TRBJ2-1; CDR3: CASSLTSGTNEQFF; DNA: TGTGCCAGTAGCCTTACTAGCGGGACCAATGAGCAGTTCTTC
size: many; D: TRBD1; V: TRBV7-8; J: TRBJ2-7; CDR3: CASSARTGSYEQYF; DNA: TGTGCCAGCAGCGCCCGGACAGGGAGCTACGAGCAGTACTTC
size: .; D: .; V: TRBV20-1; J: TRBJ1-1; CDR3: CSASPPSTEAFF; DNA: TGCAGTGCTAGTCCCCCTAGCACTGAAGCTTTCTTT
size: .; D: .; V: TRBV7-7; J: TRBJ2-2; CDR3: CASSAGTVNTGELFF; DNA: TGTGCCAGCAGCGCCGGGACGGTGAACACCGGGGAGCTGTTTTTT
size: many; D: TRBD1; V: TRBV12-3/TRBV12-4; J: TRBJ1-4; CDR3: CASSFSVGQGEEKLFF; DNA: TGTGCCAGCAGTTTTTCGGTGGGACAGGGTGAGGAAAAACTGTTTTTT
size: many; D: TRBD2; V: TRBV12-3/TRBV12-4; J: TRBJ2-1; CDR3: CASRQTSGNEQFF; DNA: TGTGCCAGCAGACAGACTAGCGGTAATGAGCAGTTCTTC
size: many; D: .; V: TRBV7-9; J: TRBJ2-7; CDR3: CASSVLQGIRIEQYF; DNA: TGTGCCAGCAGCGTTCTCCAGGGAATAAGGATCGAGCAGTACTTC
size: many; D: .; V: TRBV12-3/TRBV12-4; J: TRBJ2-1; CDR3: CASSFSRSAEQFF; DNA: TGTGCCAGCAGTTTTAGTAGATCGGCTGAGCAGTTCTTC
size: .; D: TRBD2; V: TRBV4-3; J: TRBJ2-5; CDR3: CASSQDSLGLAGVSETQYF; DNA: TGCGCCAGCAGCCAAGATTCCCTCGGGCTAGCGGGAGTTTCAGAGACCCAGTACTTC
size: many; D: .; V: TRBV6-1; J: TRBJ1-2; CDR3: CASTRQTNYGYTF; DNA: TGTGCCAGCACGCGGCAGACAAACTATGGCTACACCTTC
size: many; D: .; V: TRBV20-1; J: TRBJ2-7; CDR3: CSASRQGRESYEQYF; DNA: TGCAGTGCTAGTCGTCAGGGCAGGGAGTCGTACGAGCAGTACTTC
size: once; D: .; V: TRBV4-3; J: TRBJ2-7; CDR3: CASSLHRGGSYEQYF; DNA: TGCGCCAGCAGCCTACACCGAGGGGGCTCCTACGAGCAGTACTTC
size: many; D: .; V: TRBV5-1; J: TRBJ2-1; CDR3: CASSFDGIDEQFF; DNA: TGCGCCAGCAGCTTTGACGGAATCGATGAGCAGTTCTTC
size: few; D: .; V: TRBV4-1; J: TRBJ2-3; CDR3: CASSQITGGDTQYF; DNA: TGCGCCAGCAGCCAAATCACGGGTGGTGATACGCAGTATTTT
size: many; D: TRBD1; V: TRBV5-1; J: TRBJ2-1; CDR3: CASSLVGQGAGNEQFF; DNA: TGCGCCAGCAGCTTGGTAGGACAGGGGGCCGGCAATGAGCAGTTCTTC
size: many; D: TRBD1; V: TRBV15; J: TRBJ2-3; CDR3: CAIASTGSTDTQYF; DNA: TGTGCCATCGCCTCGACAGGGAGCACAGATACGCAGTATTTT
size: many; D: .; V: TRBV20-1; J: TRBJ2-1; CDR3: CSTSFDNEQFF; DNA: TGCAGTACCTCATTTGACAATGAGCAGTTCTTC
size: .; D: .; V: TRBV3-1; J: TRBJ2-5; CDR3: CASSQDPGQGTETQYF; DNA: TGTGCCAGCAGCCAGGATCCGGGACAAGGGACGGAGACCCAGTACTTC
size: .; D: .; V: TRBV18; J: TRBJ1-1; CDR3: CASSPSGTEAFF; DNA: TGTGCCAGCTCACCTTCTGGCACTGAAGCTTTCTTT
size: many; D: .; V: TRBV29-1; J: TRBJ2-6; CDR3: CSVEGGANVLTF; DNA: TGCAGCGTTGAGGGTGGGGCCAACGTCCTGACTTTC
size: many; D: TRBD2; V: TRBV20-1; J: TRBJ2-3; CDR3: CSASGAGVFADTQYF; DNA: TGCAGTGCTAGTGGGGCGGGAGTTTTTGCAGATACGCAGTATTTT
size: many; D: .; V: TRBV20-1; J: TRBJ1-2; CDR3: CSARSANYGYTF; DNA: TGCAGTGCAAGGTCGGCTAACTATGGCTACACCTTC
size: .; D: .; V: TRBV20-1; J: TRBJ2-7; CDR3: CSAKPQVVTNEQYF; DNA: TGCAGTGCTAAACCACAGGTGGTCACTAACGAGCAGTACTTC
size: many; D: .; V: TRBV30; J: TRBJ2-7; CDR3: CAWTAVAGRMHEQYF; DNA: TGTGCCTGGACCGCGGTGGCAGGGAGAATGCACGAGCAGTACTTC
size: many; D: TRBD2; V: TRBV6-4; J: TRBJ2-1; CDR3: CASSDPSGNGNEQFF; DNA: TGTGCCAGCAGTGACCCTAGCGGGAATGGGAATGAGCAGTTCTTC
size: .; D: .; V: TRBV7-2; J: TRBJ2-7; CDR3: CASSFRVTNEQYF; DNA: TGTGCCAGCAGCTTCAGGGTAACCAACGAGCAGTACTTC
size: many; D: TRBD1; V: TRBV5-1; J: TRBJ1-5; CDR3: CASSQGQGSGWPQHF; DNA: TGCGCCAGCAGCCAAGGACAGGGTTCGGGGTGGCCCCAGCATTTT
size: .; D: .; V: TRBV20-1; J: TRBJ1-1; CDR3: CSARVRVITEAFF; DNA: TGCAGTGCAAGAGTCAGGGTAATCACTGAAGCTTTCTTT
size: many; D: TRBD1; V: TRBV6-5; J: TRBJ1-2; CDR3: CASRRDRENGYTF; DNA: TGTGCCAGCAGGCGGGACAGGGAGAATGGCTACACCTTC
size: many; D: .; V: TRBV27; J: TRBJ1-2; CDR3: CASSLTPNYGYTF; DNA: TGTGCCAGCAGCTTAACACCTAACTATGGCTACACCTTC
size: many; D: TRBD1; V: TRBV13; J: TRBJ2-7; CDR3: CASSFGTGSYEQYF; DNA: TGTGCCAGCAGCTTTGGGACAGGGTCCTACGAGCAGTACTTC